This TCR beta chain was identified during a study of response to subunit inactivated influenza vaccine. About this clonotype itself: Its matching antigen is unknown.

This CDR3 spans 14 amino acids. The ends were cut back, 4 bases at V and 8 bases at J, with 15 bases in the middle. Per the germline V gene, CDR1 is LNHDA and CDR2 is SQIVND (reference sequence). TCRdb called the RT-PCR reads again in MiXCR, with one record for every CDR3 protein. The repertoire holds around 710,000 distinct CDR3 sequences, with roughly 14% as singletons. Broader study findings: Authors suggested each seasonal influenza vaccination recruits few new T cells.

The clonotype was recovered from a man in his forties or fifties who received an inactivated influenza vaccine. This material consisted of PBMCs from blood, taken 14 days before vaccination. The chain employs TRBV19 and TRBJ2-1, with D tentatively TRBD1 (6 bases). CDR3 DNA sequence: TGTGCCAGTAGTAGTCGGGACACAGGGTATGAGCAGTTCTTC. This translates into CASSSRDTGYEQFF.